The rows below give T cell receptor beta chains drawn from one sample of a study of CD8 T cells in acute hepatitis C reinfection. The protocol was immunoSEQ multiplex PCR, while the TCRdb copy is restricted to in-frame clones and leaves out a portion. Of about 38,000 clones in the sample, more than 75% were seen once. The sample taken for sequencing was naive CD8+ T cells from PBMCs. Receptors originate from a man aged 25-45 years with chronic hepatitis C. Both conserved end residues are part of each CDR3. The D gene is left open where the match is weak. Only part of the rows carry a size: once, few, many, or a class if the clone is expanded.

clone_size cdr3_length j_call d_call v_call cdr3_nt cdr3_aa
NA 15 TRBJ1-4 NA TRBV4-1 TGCGCCAGCAGCCAAGATCGCCGGGTGAATGAAAAACTGTTTTTT CASSQDRRVNEKLFF
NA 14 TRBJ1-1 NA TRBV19 TGTGCCAGTAGTATTAAAAGGGGGAACACTGAAGCTTTCTTT CASSIKRGNTEAFF
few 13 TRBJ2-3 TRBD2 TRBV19 TGTGCCAGTAGCACGACTAGCTTAGATACGCAGTATTTT CASSTTSLDTQYF
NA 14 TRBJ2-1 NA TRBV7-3 TGTGCCAGCAGCTTAGGCGGGGCGAAGGATGAGCAGTTCTTC CASSLGGAKDEQFF
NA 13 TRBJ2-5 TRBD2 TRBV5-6 TGTGCCAGCAGTCCCACTAGCGGGGCCACCCAGTACTTC CASSPTSGATQYF
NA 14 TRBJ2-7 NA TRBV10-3 TGTGCCATCACCCGGGGGCGGGAGATGTACGAGCAGTACTTC CAITRGREMYEQYF
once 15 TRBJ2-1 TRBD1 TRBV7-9 TGTGCCAGCAGCTCCCAAAGGACAGGGTGGGTTGAGCAGTTCTTC CASSSQRTGWVEQFF
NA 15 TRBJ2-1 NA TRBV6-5 TGTGCCAGCAGTCTGTGGCGGGGCTCCTACAATGAGCAGTTCTTC CASSLWRGSYNEQFF
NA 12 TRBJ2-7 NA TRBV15 TGTGCCACCAGCGACATTTCCTACGAGCAGTACTTC CATSDISYEQYF
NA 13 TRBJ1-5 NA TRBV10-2 TGCGCCAGCAGTCTTGGGATTGTGCAGCCCCAGCATTTT CASSLGIVQPQHF
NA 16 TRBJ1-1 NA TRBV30 TGTGCCTGGAGTCCCCCTTTGATGAGGGGAAGATCTGAAGCTTTCTTT CAWSPPLMRGRSEAFF
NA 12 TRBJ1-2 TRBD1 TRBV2 TGTGCCAGCAGATACAGGGGGGATGGCTACACCTTC CASRYRGDGYTF
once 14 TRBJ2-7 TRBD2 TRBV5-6 TGTGCCAGCAGCTTGGGCGGGAGGGCATTCGAGCAGTACTTC CASSLGGRAFEQYF
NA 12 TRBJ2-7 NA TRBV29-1 TGCAGCGTGAACACGTACTCCTACGAGCAGTACTTC CSVNTYSYEQYF
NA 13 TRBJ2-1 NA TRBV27 TGTGCCAGCAGTCGCTTACATTACAATGAGCAGTTCTTC CASSRLHYNEQFF
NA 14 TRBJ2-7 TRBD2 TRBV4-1 TGCGCCAGCAGGGGACTAGCGGGAGCCGACGAGCAGTACTTC CASRGLAGADEQYF
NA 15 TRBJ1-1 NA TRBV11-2 TGTGCCAGCAGCTTATACAGGGTCGGGGACACTGAAGCTTTCTTT CASSLYRVGDTEAFF
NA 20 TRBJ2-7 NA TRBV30 TGTGCCTGGAGTTTTGGCTTAGGAGGTGATTTAGGGGGGGATTTTTACGAGCAGTACTTC CAWSFGLGGDLGGDFYEQYF
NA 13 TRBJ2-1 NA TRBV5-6 TGTGCCAGCAGCTGGACTACTAGCTACGAGGAGTTCTTC CASSWTTSYEEFF
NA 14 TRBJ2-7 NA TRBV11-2 TGTGCCAGCAGCTTAGGATCGGAGGCAGGCGAGCAGTACTTC CASSLGSEAGEQYF
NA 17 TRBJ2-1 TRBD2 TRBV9 TGTGCCAGCAGCGGTCATTACGCGGGAGGCTTTTACAATGAGCAGTTCTTC CASSGHYAGGFYNEQFF
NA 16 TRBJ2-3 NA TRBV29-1 TGCAGCGTTTCCCTAGAATGGGTGTGGGACACAGATACGCAGTATTTT CSVSLEWVWDTDTQYF
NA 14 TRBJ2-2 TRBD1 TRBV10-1 TGCGCCAGCAGACCGGGACAGGGCACCGGGGAGCTGTTTTTT CASRPGQGTGELFF
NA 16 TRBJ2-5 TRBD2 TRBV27 TGTGCCAGCAGTGGGGGACTAGCGGGCCCCCAAGAGACCCAGTACTTC CASSGGLAGPQETQYF
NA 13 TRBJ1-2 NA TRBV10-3 TGTGCCATCAGTCAACCCAGGGGTGGCGGCTACACCTTC CAISQPRGGGYTF
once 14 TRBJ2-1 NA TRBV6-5 TGTGCCAGCAGTGGCGGGGGCGCCTACAATGAGCAGTTCTTC CASSGGGAYNEQFF
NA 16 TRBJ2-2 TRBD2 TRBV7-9 TGTGCCAGCGTAGGGAGGGGACTAGCGAACACCGGGGAGCTGTTTTTT CASVGRGLANTGELFF
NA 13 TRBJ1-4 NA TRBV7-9 TGTGCCAGCAGCTTCCCAACTAATGAAAAACTGTTTTTT CASSFPTNEKLFF
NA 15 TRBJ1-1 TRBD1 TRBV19 TGTGCCAGTATCGAGACAGGGAGTTTTGTCACTGAAGCTTTCTTT CASIETGSFVTEAFF
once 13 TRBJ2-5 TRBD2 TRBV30 TGTGCCGAGCTAGCGGGGGGGGGAGAGACCCAGTACTTC CAELAGGGETQYF
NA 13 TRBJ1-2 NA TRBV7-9 TGTGCCAGCAGCGTAGGGTCCACGTATGGCTACACCTTC CASSVGSTYGYTF
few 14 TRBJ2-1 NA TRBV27 TGTGCCAGCAGTTTTAGCGGAGCGCTCAATGAGCAGTTCTTC CASSFSGALNEQFF
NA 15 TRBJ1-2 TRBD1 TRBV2 TGTGCCAGCAGTGCCGAGGTGGGACAGCCCTATGGCTACACCTTC CASSAEVGQPYGYTF
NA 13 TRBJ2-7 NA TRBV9 TGTGCCAGCAGCGTAGGCGGATCCTACGAGCAGTACTTC CASSVGGSYEQYF
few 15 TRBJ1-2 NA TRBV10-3 TGTGCCATCAGTCCCCGACTCCTGGGGCTCGATGGCTACACCTTC CAISPRLLGLDGYTF
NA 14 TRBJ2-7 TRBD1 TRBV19 TGTGCCAGTAGCACCGGGACAGCCACCTACGAGCAGTACTTC CASSTGTATYEQYF
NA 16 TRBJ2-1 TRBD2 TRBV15 TGTGCCACCAGCAGAGGCCGCGGGGGGTCCTACAATGAGCAGTTCTTC CATSRGRGGSYNEQFF
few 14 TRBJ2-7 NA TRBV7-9 TGTGCCAGCAGCGGTGGGACCTCTGTCTACGAGCAGTACTTC CASSGGTSVYEQYF
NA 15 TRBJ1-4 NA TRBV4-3 TGCGCCAGCAGCCAAGATTCACTTACCAATGAAAAACTGTTTTTT CASSQDSLTNEKLFF
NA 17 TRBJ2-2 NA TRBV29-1 TGCAGCGTTGAGATTATGGGGCCTTCTTTAAACACCGGGGAGCTGTTTTTT CSVEIMGPSLNTGELFF
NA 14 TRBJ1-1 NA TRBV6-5 TGTGCCAGCAGTTACTCTTACGGGTTCACTGAAGCTTTCTTT CASSYSYGFTEAFF
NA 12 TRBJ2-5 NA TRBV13 TGTGCCAGCAGCTTAGAACAAGAGACCCAGTACTTC CASSLEQETQYF
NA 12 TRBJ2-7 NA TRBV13 TGTGCCAGCAGCTACCAGTCCTACGAGCAGTACTTC CASSYQSYEQYF
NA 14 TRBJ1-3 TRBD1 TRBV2 TGTGCCAGAGTTGACAGGGACGGTGGAAACACCATATATTTT CARVDRDGGNTIYF
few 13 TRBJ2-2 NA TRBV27 TGTGCCAGCAGTTTACTCAACACCGGGGAGCTGTTTTTT CASSLLNTGELFF
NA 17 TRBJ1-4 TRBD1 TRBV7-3 TGTGCCAGCACCTTATCACTCACCGGGACAGAAAATGAAAAACTGTTTTTT CASTLSLTGTENEKLFF
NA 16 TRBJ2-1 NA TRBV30 TGTGCCTGGAGCCCCGCCTGGTCCCAGGGATACAATGAGCAGTTCTTC CAWSPAWSQGYNEQFF
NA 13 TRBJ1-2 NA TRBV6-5 TGTGCCAGCAGTTACTCGACCGCTGGTAGCTACACCTTC CASSYSTAGSYTF
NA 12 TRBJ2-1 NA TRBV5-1 TGCGCCAGCATCCATCGCACTGGGGAGCAGTTCTTC CASIHRTGEQFF